The 8 T cell receptor beta chains below were found in one sample sequenced in a study of shared T cell receptors in the human thymus. Produced via immunoSEQ multiplex PCR; TCRdb's table is partial and in-frame only. The sample has around 730,000 clones, 70% to 90% seen once. This sample also belongs to another study, concerning human thymus T cells.

The specimen was thymocytes. These receptors were obtained from a girl less than two years old with a congenital heart defect.

A note on this clone: The sample contains more than one DNA sequence encoding this CDR3. The gene calls are TRBV11-2 and TRBJ1-1; 7 bases are shared with TRBD1. This CDR3 is built from 14 residues. CDR1 and CDR2 (germline): SGHAT, FQNNGV. V gave up 5 bases and J gave up 0 bases; unmatched junction bases: 3. The CDR3 region is CASSRDSLNTEAFF. Written as DNA, the CDR3 is TGTGCCAGCAGCCGGGACAGCTTGAACACTGAAGCTTTCTTT.

V gene TRBV27 combines with J gene TRBJ1-6; D is ambiguous. CDR1 and CDR2 from the germline V gene are MNHEY and SMNVEV (reference sequence). V gave up 4 bases and J gave up 9 bases, with 16 bases separating them. The CDR3 runs to 15 residues. The CDR3 region is CASSSLGFESSPLHF. DNA of the CDR3: TGTGCCAGCAGTTCCCTCGGGTTTGAGAGTTCACCCCTCCACTTT.

This clone was recorded a few times. The rearrangement links TRBV5-6 to TRBJ1-3; no clear D gene. V lost 1 base to trimming and J lost 7 bases, with 12 bases between them. The CDR3 is 14 amino acids. Germline V CDR1 and CDR2: SGHDT, YYEEEE. The CDR3 nucleotides read TGTGCCAGCAGCTTGTCAAGTAGCGTTAACACCATATATTTT. Translation: CASSLSSSVNTIYF.

This clone was counted a single time. The chain links TRBV19 to TRBJ1-2, with 9 bases aligning to TRBD1. The CDR3 runs to 14 residues. Germline lookup yields CDR1 LNHDA and CDR2 SQIVND (reference sequence). V lost 7 bases, J lost 6 bases, and 9 bases stayed unmatched. The CDR3 DNA sequence: TGTGCCAGTACCCCCGGGGACAGGGCGAATGGCTACACCTTC. This codes for CASTPGDRANGYTF. Complete variable domain (other parts from reference TRBV19 and TRBJ1-2): DGGITQSPKYLFRKEGQNVTLSCEQNLNHDAMYWYRQDPGQGLRLIYYSQIVNDFQKGDIAEGYSVSREKKESFPLTVTSAQKNPTAFYLCASTPGDRANGYTFGSGTRLTVV.

The rearrangement links TRBV4-3 to TRBJ2-6; TRBD1 agrees at 7 bases. CDR1 and CDR2 (germline): LGHNA, YSLEER. The trim removed 1 base at V and 1 base at J, leaving 7 bases unmatched. This CDR3 is built from 18 residues. Here the CDR3 DNA reads TGCGCCAGCAGCCAAGTAGAGGGACAGATTTCTGGGGCCAACGTCCTGACTTTC. It is translated as CASSQVEGQISGANVLTF.

This chain joins TRBV5-4 and TRBJ1-2, with D unresolved. CDR3 length equals 15 residues. Germline V gene data show CDR1 as SGHNT and CDR2 as YYREEE (reference sequence). The germline V and J ends were trimmed by 1 base and 8 bases, with 18 bases remaining between them. The chain's CDR3 is CASSLRIGPDGGYTF. CDR3 in DNA: TGTGCCAGCAGCTTGCGGATCGGCCCCGACGGGGGCTACACCTTC. The full variable domain, in which reference TRBV5-4 and TRBJ1-2 provide the parts outside the CDR3, is ETGVTQSPTHLIKTRGQQVTLRCSSQSGHNTVSWYQQALGQGPQFIFQYYREEENGRGNFPPRFSGLQFPNYSSELNVNALELDDSALYLCASSLRIGPDGGYTFGSGTRLTVV.

This clone was seen only once. The chain carries TRBV7-3 and TRBJ1-1; D is uncertain. The germline gives CDR1 SGHTA, CDR2 FQGTGA. V was trimmed by 3 bases and J by 7 bases, leaving 12 bases between them. The CDR3 has 13 amino acids. The CDR3 loop is CASSFVRTSEAFF. CDR3 coding DNA: TGTGCCAGCAGCTTCGTCAGAACAAGTGAAGCTTTCTTT. Full variable domain (remainder filled in from reference TRBV7-3 and TRBJ1-1): GAGVSQTPSNKVTEKGKYVELRCDPISGHTALYWYRQSLGQGPEFLIYFQGTGAADDSGLPNDRFFAVRPEGSVSTLKIQRTERGDSAVYLCASSFVRTSEAFFGQGTRLTVV.

This chain connects TRBV11-2 to TRBJ1-2; no reliable D call. The CDR3 spans 13 residues. The V gene lost 3 bases and the J gene lost 4 bases, with 9 bases spanning the gap. Germline values: CDR1 SGHAT, CDR2 FQNNGV. CDR3 protein: CASSLSPSYGYTF. In nucleotides, the CDR3 is TGTGCCAGCAGCTTGAGCCCCTCCTATGGCTACACCTTC.